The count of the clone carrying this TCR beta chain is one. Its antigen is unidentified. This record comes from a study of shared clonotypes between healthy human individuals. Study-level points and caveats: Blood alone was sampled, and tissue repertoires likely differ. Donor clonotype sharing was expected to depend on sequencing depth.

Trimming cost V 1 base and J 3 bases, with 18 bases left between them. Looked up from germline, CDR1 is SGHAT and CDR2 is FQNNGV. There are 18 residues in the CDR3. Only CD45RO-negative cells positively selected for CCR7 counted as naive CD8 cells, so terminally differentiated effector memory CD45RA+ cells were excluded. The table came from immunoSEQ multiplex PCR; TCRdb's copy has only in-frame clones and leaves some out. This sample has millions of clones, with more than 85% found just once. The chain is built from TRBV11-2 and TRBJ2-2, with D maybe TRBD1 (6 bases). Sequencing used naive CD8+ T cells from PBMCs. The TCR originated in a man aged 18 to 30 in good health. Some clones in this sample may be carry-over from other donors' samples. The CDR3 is CASSLVRRQGPYTGELFF. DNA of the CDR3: TGTGCCAGCAGCTTAGTAAGGCGGCAGGGGCCCTACACCGGGGAGCTGTTTTTT.